The following is a T cell receptor beta chain sequence with its context. The sample belongs to a study of blood T cell repertoires in COVID-19. The length of the CDR3 is 16 residues. CDR1 and CDR2 (germline): SGHDT, YYEEEE. Deletions cut 4 bases from V and 0 bases from J, with 16 bases between. Profiled with immunoSEQ multiplex PCR; TCRdb holds only in-frame clones, not every one. The repertoire consists of approximately 68,000 clones, with about 81% occurring once and the leading ten covering roughly a sixth. Sequenced input: peripheral blood. The V call is TRBV5-6, the J call TRBJ1-2; the D gene is possibly TRBD1 (5 bases). The clonotype originates from a human donor in a cohort sampled during active COVID-19. CDR3 sequence reads: CASSARSTATNYGYTF. CDR3 sequence (DNA): TGTGCCAGCAGCGCACGATCGACAGCAACTAACTATGGCTACACCTTC.